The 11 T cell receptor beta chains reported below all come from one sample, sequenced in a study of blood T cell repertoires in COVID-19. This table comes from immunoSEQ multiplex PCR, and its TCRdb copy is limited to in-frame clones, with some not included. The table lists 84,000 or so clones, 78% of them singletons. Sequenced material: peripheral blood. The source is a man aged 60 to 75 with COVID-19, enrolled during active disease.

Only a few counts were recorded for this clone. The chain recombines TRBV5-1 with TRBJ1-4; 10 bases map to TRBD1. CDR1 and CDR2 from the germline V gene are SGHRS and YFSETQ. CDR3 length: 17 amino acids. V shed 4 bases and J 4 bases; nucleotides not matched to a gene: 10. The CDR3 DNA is TGCGCCAGCAGCAAGACAGGGGGCGCGTCCAATAATGAAAAACTGTTTTTT. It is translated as CASSKTGGASNNEKLFF. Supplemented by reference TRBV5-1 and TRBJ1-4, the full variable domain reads KAGVTQTPRYLIKTRGQQVTLSCSPISGHRSVSWYQQTPGQGLQFLFEYFSETQRNKGNFPGRFSGRQFSNSRSEMNVSTLELGDSALYLCASSKTGGASNNEKLFFGSGTQLSVL.

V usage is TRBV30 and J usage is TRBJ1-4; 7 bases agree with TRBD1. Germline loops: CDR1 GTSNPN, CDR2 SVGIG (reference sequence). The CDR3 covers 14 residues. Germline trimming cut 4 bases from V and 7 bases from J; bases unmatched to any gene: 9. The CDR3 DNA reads TGTGCCTGGAATTTACAGGGGCCCCTTGAAAAACTGTTTTTT. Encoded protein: CAWNLQGPLEKLFF.

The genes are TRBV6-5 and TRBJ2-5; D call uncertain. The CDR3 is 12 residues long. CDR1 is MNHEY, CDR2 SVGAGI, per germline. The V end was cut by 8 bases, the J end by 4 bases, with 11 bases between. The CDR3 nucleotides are TGTGCCAGCTCCCTAGTGGGAGAGACCCAGTACTTC. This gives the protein CASSLVGETQYF.

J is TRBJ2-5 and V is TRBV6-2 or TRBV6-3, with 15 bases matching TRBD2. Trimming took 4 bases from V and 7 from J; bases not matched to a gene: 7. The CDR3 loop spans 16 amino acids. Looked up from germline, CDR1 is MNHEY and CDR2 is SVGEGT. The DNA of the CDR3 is TGTGCCAGCAGTTCTGATCGGACTAGCGGGGGGGGGACCCAGTACTTC. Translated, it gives CASSSDRTSGGGTQYF.

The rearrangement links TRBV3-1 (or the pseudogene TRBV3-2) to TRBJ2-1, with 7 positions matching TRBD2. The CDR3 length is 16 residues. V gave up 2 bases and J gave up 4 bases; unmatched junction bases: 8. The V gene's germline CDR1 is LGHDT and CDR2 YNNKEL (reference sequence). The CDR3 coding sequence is TGTGCCAGCAGCCAACCGAGCGGGATGGGTTACAATGAGCAGTTCTTC. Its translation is CASSQPSGMGYNEQFF.

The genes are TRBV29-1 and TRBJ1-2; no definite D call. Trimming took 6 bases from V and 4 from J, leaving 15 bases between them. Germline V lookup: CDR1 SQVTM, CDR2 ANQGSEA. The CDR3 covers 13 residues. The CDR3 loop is CSVARTDFYGYTF. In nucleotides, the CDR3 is TGCAGCGTCGCTAGGACGGACTTCTATGGCTACACCTTC.

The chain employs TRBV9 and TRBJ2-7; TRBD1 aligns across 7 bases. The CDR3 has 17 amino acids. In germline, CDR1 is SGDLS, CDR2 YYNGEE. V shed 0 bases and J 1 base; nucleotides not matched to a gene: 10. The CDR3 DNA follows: TGTGCCAGCAGCGTAGGGTTTGCGACAGGGCGATCCTACGAGCAGTACTTC. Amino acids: CASSVGFATGRSYEQYF.

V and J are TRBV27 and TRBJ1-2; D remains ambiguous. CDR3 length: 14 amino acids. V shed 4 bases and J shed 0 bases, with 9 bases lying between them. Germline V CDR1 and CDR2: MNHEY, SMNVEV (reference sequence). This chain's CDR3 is CASSYAGANYGYTF. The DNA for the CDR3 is TGTGCCAGCAGTTACGCGGGAGCTAACTATGGCTACACCTTC.

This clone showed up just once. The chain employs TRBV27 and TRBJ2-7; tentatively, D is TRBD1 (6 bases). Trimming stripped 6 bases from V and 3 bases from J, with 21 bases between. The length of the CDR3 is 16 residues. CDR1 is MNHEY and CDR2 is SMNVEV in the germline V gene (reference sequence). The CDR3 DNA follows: TGTGCCAGCAGCCCTTTTGGACAGTACTTATTCTACGAGCAGTACTTC. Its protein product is CASSPFGQYLFYEQYF.

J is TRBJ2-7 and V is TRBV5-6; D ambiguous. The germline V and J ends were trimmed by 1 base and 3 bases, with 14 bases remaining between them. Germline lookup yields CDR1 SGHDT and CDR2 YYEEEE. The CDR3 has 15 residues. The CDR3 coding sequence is TGTGCCAGCAGCTTGTTAGGAGAGAGAATCTACGAGCAGTACTTC. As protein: CASSLLGERIYEQYF.

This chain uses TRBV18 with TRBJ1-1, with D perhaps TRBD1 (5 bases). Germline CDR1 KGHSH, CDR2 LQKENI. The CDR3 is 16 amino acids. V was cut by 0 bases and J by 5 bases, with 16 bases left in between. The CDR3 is CASSPPVLSRATEAFF. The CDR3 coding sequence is TGTGCCAGCTCACCACCGGTTTTGTCCAGGGCGACTGAAGCTTTCTTT.